Sequencing of this T cell receptor beta chain was carried out in a study of STAT5B mutations in CD4+ large granular lymphocyte leukemia. Only one count was recorded for this clone. After removal of 7 bases from V and 4 bases from J, the junction contained 4 bases not matched to a gene. The CDR3 sequence is 14 residues long. In germline, CDR1 is SNHLY, CDR2 FYNNEI. Produced via immunoSEQ multiplex PCR; TCRdb's table is partial and in-frame only. This table has around 50,000 clones, 65% to 85% appearing once. The chain recombines TRBV2 with TRBJ2-2; 9 bases are a match to TRBD2. The receptor was isolated from a human donor in good health. Sequences were obtained from CD4+ T cells from blood buffy coats. For the CDR3, the DNA is TGTGCCAGCACGGGACTAGCATCCACCGGGGAGCTGTTTTTT. This gives the protein CASTGLASTGELFF.